This T cell receptor beta chain emerged from a study of T cells in Graves' hyperthyroidism and ophthalmopathy (dated by TCRdb to the late 2010s). A note on the overall study: Peripheral blood samples were taken at initial diagnosis, before any treatment was given. Prospective prediction of ophthalmopathy was tested in an independent validation cohort of fewer than 20 hyperthyroidism patients and 17 patients who later progressed to ophthalmopathy. Thyroid tissue and blood T-cell repertoires from more than five Graves' hyperthyroidism patients were also compared in the study. To identify distinguishing TCR V-J signatures, a discovery cohort of 90 to 100 patients was used, comprising 40 to 45 with Graves' ophthalmopathy and some 60 with stable Graves' hyperthyroidism. The 90 to 100 discovery patients were randomly split 7:3 into training and test sets. Following sampling, methimazole starting at 30 mg daily was given to hyperthyroidism patients, and high-dose intravenous methylprednisolone was given to ophthalmopathy patients. According to the paper, TCR Vbeta CDR3 sequencing was carried out on 120 to 150 peripheral blood samples, which came from under 50 ophthalmopathy, 75 to 80 hyperthyroidism and about 17 progressor patients. What the work shows at the level of the full study, not this receptor alone: In cross-validation, a model built on a 13 V-J signature told ophthalmopathy apart from stable hyperthyroidism with 85% to 90% sensitivity and around 81% specificity, and in testing the same model reached 80%/75%. During validation, the model predicted progression to ophthalmopathy a median of approximately 6 months ahead of onset, with more than 55% sensitivity and 72.22% specificity. Most expanded thyroid clonotypes (frequency above 0.001) were also found in blood, which suggests that blood repertoires may mirror thyroid immune responses. Sample size was not statistically predetermined, and investigators were not blinded to group allocation.

This clonotype was seen a few times. Which antigen it targets is not known. No clone much larger than this one lies a single base away; base qualities are absent. The TCR beta CDR3 regions were amplified from the RNA transcripts. The first round of RT-PCR for the TCR CDR3 was performed with the HTBI primer set and the Qiagen OneStep RT-PCR kit. Libraries were constructed in a second round of multiplex PCR, after which size selection and purification were carried out. Libraries were sequenced paired-end with 100 bp reads on an Illumina HiSeq2000. The authors' analysis ran thus. Raw data were processed with SOAPnuke, discarding reads with adapters, uncalled bases, mean Phred below 15, or no exact constant-primer or identifier match. High-quality paired reads were merged using COPE v1.2.5, and each unique nucleotide sequence was defined as a clonotype. MiTCR v1.1 was used to align the clonotypes against IMGT TRBV, TRBD and TRBJ reference segments. Analysis was restricted to V-J combinations with a frequency above 0.0001, which covered about 99% of repertoires. A TCS score was defined as the ratio between F50 (clonal expansion) and ExV (chaos), using BLOSUM62-based TCRdist between CDR3 peptides within each V-J. Welch's t-statistics and random forest reduced around 510 V-J features to roughly 13, which were used in a naive Bayes classifier (R e1071). The public reads were quality trimmed at Q25 with fastp and then assembled into clones with MiXCR by TCRdb, keeping productive beta chains. All rows with the same CDR3 protein become a single entry with the most common DNA and genes. These V and J calls originate from TCRdb's pipeline instead of the authors' own analysis. This sample lists more than 650,000 distinct CDR3 sequences; about 14% were detected once. The ten largest account for roughly a tenth of the sample.

The germline V gene encodes CDR1 MGHRA and CDR2 YSYEKL. At the junction V is shortened by 4 bases and J by 2 bases, with 9 bases in between. From the cysteine through the phenylalanine, the CDR3 covers 13 amino acids. Only CDR3 DNA remains: 39 bases, in frame from the first base. Stable Graves' hyperthyroidism was defined as no progression to ophthalmopathy during 18 months of follow-up. Hyperthyroidism patients were aged 18 to 65 years and newly diagnosed, with disease duration of less than 2 months. Exclusion was applied to patients with uncontrolled infections, other autoimmune diseases, pregnancy or lactation. Diagnoses were established on the basis of clinical symptoms, serum thyroxine and TRAb, thyroid ultrasound, and orbital computed tomography. PBMCs were isolated from about 9.1 ml of fresh peripheral blood by Ficoll-Paque density gradient centrifugation. Trizol reagent was used to extract total RNA, and RNA quality was then checked on an Agilent 2100 Bioanalyzer.

Sequencing was carried out using blood. Here the chain combines TRBV4-1 and TRBJ2-7; the D gene lacks a confident call. The sequence was collected from a woman younger than 35 with Graves' hyperthyroidism. DNA sequence: TGCGCCAGCAGCCGCTATAGCCCCTACGAGCAGTACTTC. It translates to CASSRYSPYEQYF.